The sequence of this T cell receptor (beta chain) was determined in a study of control samples from healthy donors and cancer patients. The assay was immunoSEQ multiplex PCR, and TCRdb's table has in-frame clones only and misses some. The sample shows some 74,000 clones, 94% of them seen only once. From germline, CDR1 is MNHEY and CDR2 SVGAGI. The CDR3 runs to 15 residues. J gave up 2 bases and V 6 bases, and 8 bases lay outside the gene matches. The source material was blood. This sequence joins TRBV6-5 and TRBJ2-3; 7 nucleotides align to TRBD2. This sequence was found in a woman between 25 and 40 years old in good health. The DNA of the CDR3 is TGTGCCAGCAGAAGGCGGGGGACTAACACAGATACGCAGTATTTT. This codes for CASRRRGTNTDTQYF.